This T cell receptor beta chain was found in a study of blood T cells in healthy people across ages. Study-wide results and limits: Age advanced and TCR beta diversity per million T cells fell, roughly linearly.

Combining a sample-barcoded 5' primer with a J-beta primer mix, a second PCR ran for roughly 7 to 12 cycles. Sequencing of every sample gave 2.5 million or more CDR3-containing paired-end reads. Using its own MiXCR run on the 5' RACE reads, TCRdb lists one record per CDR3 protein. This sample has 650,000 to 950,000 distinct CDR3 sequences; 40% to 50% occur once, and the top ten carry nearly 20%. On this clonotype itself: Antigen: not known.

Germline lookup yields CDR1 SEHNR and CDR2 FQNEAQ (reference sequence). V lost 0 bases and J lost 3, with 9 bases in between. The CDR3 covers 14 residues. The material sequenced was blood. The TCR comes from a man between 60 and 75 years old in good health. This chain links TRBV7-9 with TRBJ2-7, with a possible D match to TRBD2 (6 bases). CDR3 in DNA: TGTGCCAGCAGCTTAGCGGGGAGGTACTACGAGCAGTACTTC. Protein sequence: CASSLAGRYYEQYF.